The 5 T cell receptor beta chains below come from one sample, sequenced in a study of beta chain features in type 1 diabetes. Of the isolated RNA, all was reverse transcribed, and so the sequenced material was expressed TCRB transcripts. Data came from immunoSEQ multiplex PCR; TCRdb stores just in-frame clones and leaves some out. The sample includes about 620,000 clones, roughly 16% of them seen just once. Sequenced input: naive CD4+ T cells from blood. The source is a man younger than 35 in good health.

This clone came up a few times. This sequence joins TRBV29-1 and TRBJ2-5; 10 bases fit TRBD1. Germline CDR1 is SQVTM and CDR2 is ANQGSEA. The CDR3 has 14 amino acids. V lost 1 base to trimming and J lost 5 bases; unmatched junction nucleotides: 4. CDR3 amino acids: CSVEGGTGVETQYF. CDR3 sequence (DNA): TGCAGCGTTGAAGGGGGGACAGGGGTTGAGACCCAGTACTTC.

A few counts support this clone. The gene calls are TRBV4-2 and TRBJ2-7; 11 nucleotides align to TRBD2. J was trimmed by 3 bases and V by 4 bases; bases with no gene match: 8. Germline CDR1 is LGHNA and CDR2 is YNFKEQ. The CDR3 contains 16 residues. The CDR3 loop reads CASSLKTGTSGYEQYF. The DNA of the CDR3 is TGTGCCAGCAGCCTCAAGACCGGGACTAGCGGCTACGAGCAGTACTTC.

The chain is built from TRBV10-3 and TRBJ2-7, with D possibly TRBD2 on 7 matching bases. The CDR3 length is 14 residues. The germline CDR1 and CDR2 sequences are ENHRY and SYGVKD. V was pared by 3 bases and J by 6 bases, with 15 bases between. CDR3 sequence: CAISERGALAEQYF. The CDR3 DNA reads as TGTGCCATCAGTGAACGGGGGGCGCTTGCCGAGCAGTACTTC.

This clone was found a few times. The chain couples TRBV4-1 to TRBJ1-4, with D hard to call. V was clipped by 3 bases and J by 3 bases, with 17 bases between them. Germline assignment: CDR1 MGHRA and CDR2 YSYEKL. This CDR3 has 17 amino acids. This CDR3 reads CASSHLRRRVANEKLFF. The CDR3 coding sequence is TGCGCCAGCAGCCACCTCCGACGCCGGGTGGCTAATGAAAAACTGTTTTTT.

This clone was detected a few times. The V call is TRBV4-3, the J call TRBJ2-1, with D uncertain. The CDR3 has 13 residues. Germline V gene lookup returns CDR1 LGHNA and CDR2 YSLEER. V lost 3 bases and J lost 9, with 12 bases in between. In DNA, the CDR3 is TGCGCCAGCAGCCAGTCTAGGTATGGTGAGCAGTTCTTC. Its translation: CASSQSRYGEQFF.